The T cell receptor beta chain described here comes from a study of post-analysis software for immune sequencing data. Concerning this clonotype itself: No antigen is known for it.

The CDR3 runs to 14 residues. CDR1 is DFQATT, CDR2 SNEGSKA, per germline (reference sequence). After removal of 3 bases from V and 2 bases from J, the junction contained 6 bases not matched to a gene. Findings and limits, study-wide: F measure showed strong co-clustering of same-batch samples. Normalized Chao1 diversity was significantly reduced in patients versus controls. When patients were compared with controls, about five TRBV segments were more frequent, TRBV5-6, TRBV5-1 and TRBV20-1 among them.

Unique molecular identifiers were carried by the TCR beta cDNA libraries. Some 500,000 cDNA molecules were obtained from about 1 to 10 million T cells. Using its own MiXCR run on the PCR reads, TCRdb lists one record per CDR3 protein. The table shows approximately 690,000 distinct CDR3 sequences, with around 60% occurring only once. Sequencing was carried out using blood. The TCR sequence derives from a girl aged 2-15 years with multiple sclerosis. The chain couples TRBV20-1 to TRBJ2-7; 8 bases match TRBD1. CDR3 nucleotide sequence: TGCAGTGCTAGGCAGACAGGGGTAACCTACGAGCAGTACTTC. It codes for CSARQTGVTYEQYF.